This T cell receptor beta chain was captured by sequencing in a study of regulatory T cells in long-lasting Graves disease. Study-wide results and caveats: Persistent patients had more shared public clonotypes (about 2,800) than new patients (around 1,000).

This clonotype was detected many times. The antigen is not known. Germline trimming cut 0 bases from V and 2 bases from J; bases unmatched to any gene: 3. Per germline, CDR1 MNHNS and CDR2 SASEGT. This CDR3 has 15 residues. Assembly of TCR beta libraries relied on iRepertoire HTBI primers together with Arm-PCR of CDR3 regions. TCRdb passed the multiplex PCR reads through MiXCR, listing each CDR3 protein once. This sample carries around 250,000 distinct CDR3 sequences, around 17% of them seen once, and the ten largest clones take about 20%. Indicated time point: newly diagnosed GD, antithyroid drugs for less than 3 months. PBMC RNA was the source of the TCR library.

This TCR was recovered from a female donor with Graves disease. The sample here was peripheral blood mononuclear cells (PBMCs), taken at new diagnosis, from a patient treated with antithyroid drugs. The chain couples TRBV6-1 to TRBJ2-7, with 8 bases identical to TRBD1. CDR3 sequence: CASSEAGTGAYEQYF. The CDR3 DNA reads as TGTGCCAGCAGTGAAGCTGGGACAGGCGCCTACGAGCAGTACTTC.